The present T cell receptor (beta chain) was sequenced within a study of cytomegalovirus exposure and HLA in healthy donors. Study-level background: The early release's HLA-typed donors yielded approximately 82 million unique TCRs.

The CDR3 spans 14 residues. V shed 5 bases, J shed 2 bases, and the junction held 5 bases outside the gene matches. CDR1 is MNHEY and CDR2 is SVGAGI in the germline V gene. PCR primers comprised 60 Vbeta and 13 Jbeta primers. Profiling relied on immunoSEQ multiplex PCR, and the TCRdb table lists in-frame clones only, not all of them. The sample records about 97,000 clones, approximately 77% being singletons. Study outcomes and limitations: As a later analysis revealed, most CMV-associated TCR beta chains appeared HLA-restricted.

Details on this clone: The antigen is undetermined.

The sequence came from a male donor in good health and CMV-seropositive. The sequenced sample consisted of PBMCs. The chain is built from TRBV6-5 and TRBJ2-7; 8 bases agree with TRBD2. The CDR3 region is CASSLTSGTYEQYF. The CDR3 DNA follows: TGTGCCAGCAGTCTTACTAGCGGAACCTACGAGCAGTACTTC.